Below, one TCR beta chain is given with its context. Its target is not known. Measured with immunoSEQ multiplex PCR; TCRdb has only the in-frame clones, and not every one. There are just over 80,000 clones in the sample; more than 80% occur only once, and over 5.5% lies in the top ten. This sample was taken from a study of T cell responses to AZD1222 COVID-19 vaccine. Study conclusions and caveats: Donors were largely white British and mainly female; clonal diversity was possibly underestimated. The study identified only six AZD1222 recipients as seropositive at baseline.

This CDR3 has 14 residues. V was pared by 2 bases and J by 1 base, with 6 bases between. Germline V lookup: CDR1 SNHLY, CDR2 FYNNEI. The material was peripheral blood, obtained on day 0 of AZD1222 vaccination. This TCR was sampled from an adult in good health. The V gene is TRBV2, the J gene TRBJ1-5; no clear D gene. As DNA, the CDR3 is TGTGCCAGCAGTGAAATGTGGAGCAATCAGCCCCAGCATTTT. Protein: CASSEMWSNQPQHF.